What follows describes a single T cell receptor beta chain. What it recognizes is unknown. This entry is derived from a study of graft-versus-host responses after intestinal transplantation. Repertoires were generated with immunoSEQ multiplex PCR, while TCRdb's copy carries only in-frame clones and drops some. The sample includes approximately 90,000 clones, 88% of them seen just once. V was pared by 3 bases and J by 7 bases, with 0 bases of the junction left unmatched. Germline-derived CDR1 and CDR2 are GTSNPN and SVGIG (reference sequence). This CDR3 has 12 amino acids. The source material was unstimulated CD4+ T cells sorted from spleen or lymph node cells, sampled before transplant. This sequence originates from a human donor who was the organ donor for an intestinal transplant. The rearrangement joins TRBV30 to TRBJ2-1; TRBD2 matches 10 bases. CDR3 protein: CAWRGLANEQFF. CDR3 bases: TGTGCCTGGAGGGGACTAGCGAATGAGCAGTTCTTC.